The clone carrying this TCR beta chain was seen a single time. Treatment noted: preoperative locoregional IRX-2 cytokine immunotherapy. Preoperative locoregional IRX-2 cytokine immunotherapy was tested in the phase Ib source study. Profiling relied on immunoSEQ multiplex PCR, and the TCRdb table lists in-frame clones only, not all of them. The data show more than 20,000 clones, approximately 78% seen once. This record comes from a study of preoperative IRX-2 immunotherapy in early breast cancer. The CDR3 spans 13 residues. Trimming took off 4 bases at V and 5 bases at J, with 8 bases between the two ends.

This clonotype originated in a human donor with breast cancer. Sequenced here: lymph node tissue, sampled after IRX-2 immunotherapy. This chain uses TRBV7-1 with TRBJ2-2; the D gene is possibly TRBD1 (6 bases). TRBV7-1 is placed among ORFs of uncertain function. The CDR3 sequence: CASSLQGTGELFF. The CDR3 nucleotides are TGTGCCAGCAGCTTACAGGGTACCGGGGAGCTGTTTTTT.